Listed below are T cell receptor beta chains from one sample, sequenced in a study of T-cell reconstitution after alpha-beta-depleted transplantation in children. Using its own MiXCR run on the PCR reads, TCRdb lists one record per CDR3 protein. The sample carries around 200,000 distinct CDR3 sequences, roughly 9.1% recorded once. The specimen comprised PBMCs, mostly from graft donor cells, sampled 360 days after TCRalphabeta/CD19-depleted stem cell transplant. All receptors come from a male patient aged 2-15 years who had a stem cell transplant for acute myeloid leukemia, so the T cells may come from the graft donor. The CDR3 runs from the conserved cysteine through the conserved F or W. A D gene is named only where the DNA matches it firmly. The size field is filled for only some rows; it gives once, few, many or a size class.

v_gene: TRBV12-3/TRBV12-4; abundance: many; d_gene: -; j_gene: TRBJ2-5; CDR3nt: TGTGCCAGCAGTTTAAATCAGGGGTCAGAGACCCAGTACTTC; CDR3aa: CASSLNQGSETQYF
v_gene: TRBV5-6; abundance: -; d_gene: TRBD1; j_gene: TRBJ2-2; CDR3nt: TGTGCCAGCAGCCTACACGAGTCGGGACAGTTCACCGGGGAGCTGTTTTTT; CDR3aa: CASSLHESGQFTGELFF
v_gene: TRBV12-3/TRBV12-4; abundance: few; d_gene: -; j_gene: TRBJ2-7; CDR3nt: TGTGCCAGCAGTCCCGACCTCCAACCTAACGAGCAGTACTTC; CDR3aa: CASSPDLQPNEQYF
v_gene: TRBV20-1; abundance: -; d_gene: TRBD2; j_gene: TRBJ2-5; CDR3nt: TGCAGCCCTAGGGAGGGTGAGACCCAGTACTTC; CDR3aa: CSPREGETQYF
v_gene: TRBV20-1; abundance: -; d_gene: -; j_gene: TRBJ2-7; CDR3nt: TGCAGTGCTACCAGGGGCAGTGACTACGAGCAGTACTTC; CDR3aa: CSATRGSDYEQYF
v_gene: TRBV29-1; abundance: few; d_gene: -; j_gene: TRBJ2-2; CDR3nt: TGCAGCGTTGGAGAGGGGACTGAGAACACCGGGGAGCTGTTTTTT; CDR3aa: CSVGEGTENTGELFF
v_gene: TRBV12-3/TRBV12-4; abundance: few; d_gene: TRBD1; j_gene: TRBJ1-2; CDR3nt: TGTGCCAGCAGTTCCCGCGACAGGGATCCTAACTATGGCTACACCTTC; CDR3aa: CASSSRDRDPNYGYTF
v_gene: TRBV7-6; abundance: -; d_gene: -; j_gene: TRBJ1-2; CDR3nt: TGTGCCAGCAGCTTACTGGTGACAGGCGAAGGCTACACCTTC; CDR3aa: CASSLLVTGEGYTF
v_gene: TRBV12-3/TRBV12-4; abundance: -; d_gene: TRBD2; j_gene: TRBJ2-5; CDR3nt: TGTGCCAGCAGCCCCATGGGGGGGTCGGGGGAGACCCAGTACTTC; CDR3aa: CASSPMGGSGETQYF
v_gene: TRBV30; abundance: few; d_gene: -; j_gene: TRBJ1-3; CDR3nt: TGTGCCTGGACTTCAGGTGCTGGAAACACCATATATTTT; CDR3aa: CAWTSGAGNTIYF
v_gene: TRBV20-1; abundance: -; d_gene: -; j_gene: TRBJ1-6; CDR3nt: TGCAGTGTTTTGAGCTCCTATAATTCACCCCTCCACTTT; CDR3aa: CSVLSSYNSPLHF
v_gene: TRBV29-1; abundance: few; d_gene: -; j_gene: TRBJ2-1; CDR3nt: TGCAGCGTTAAAGATGGCCATGAGCAGTTCTTC; CDR3aa: CSVKDGHEQFF
v_gene: TRBV5-1; abundance: few; d_gene: -; j_gene: TRBJ2-3; CDR3nt: TGCGCCAGCAGCCCCCTCCGGTGGGGCCAGAACACAGATACGCAGTATTTT; CDR3aa: CASSPLRWGQNTDTQYF
v_gene: TRBV4-2; abundance: few; d_gene: TRBD1; j_gene: TRBJ1-3; CDR3nt: TGTGCCAGCAGCCAAGTAACTGGGACAGAAAACACCATATATTTT; CDR3aa: CASSQVTGTENTIYF
v_gene: TRBV5-5; abundance: many; d_gene: -; j_gene: TRBJ1-2; CDR3nt: TGTGCCAGCAGCTTGGATGACAGTTATGGCTACACCTTC; CDR3aa: CASSLDDSYGYTF
v_gene: TRBV7-2; abundance: -; d_gene: TRBD1; j_gene: TRBJ2-7; CDR3nt: TGTGCCAGCAGCCATTCGCCGGGACAGGGGGCCGAGCAGTACTTC; CDR3aa: CASSHSPGQGAEQYF
v_gene: TRBV7-9; abundance: many; d_gene: -; j_gene: TRBJ1-1; CDR3nt: TGTGCCTGGGAGTCTGTGCCAACTGCAAATCTGACTTTCTTT; CDR3aa: CAWESVPTANLTFF
v_gene: TRBV6-5; abundance: -; d_gene: TRBD2; j_gene: TRBJ2-1; CDR3nt: TGTGCCAGCAGTTACTCGAGCGGGGGTGAGCAGTTCTTC; CDR3aa: CASSYSSGGEQFF
v_gene: TRBV7-3; abundance: few; d_gene: TRBD1; j_gene: TRBJ2-5; CDR3nt: TGTGCCAGCAGCCTTTCAGGGGGCTGGCAAGAGACCCAGTACTTC; CDR3aa: CASSLSGGWQETQYF
v_gene: TRBV5-1; abundance: many; d_gene: TRBD1; j_gene: TRBJ1-2; CDR3nt: TGCGCCAGCAGCTTGGGGACGACAGGGTCGGACTACACCTTC; CDR3aa: CASSLGTTGSDYTF
v_gene: TRBV2; abundance: few; d_gene: -; j_gene: TRBJ2-5; CDR3nt: TGTGCCCTCCAAAGGCTAGGGGAGACCCAGTACTTC; CDR3aa: CALQRLGETQYF
v_gene: TRBV5-5; abundance: few; d_gene: -; j_gene: TRBJ1-2; CDR3nt: TGTGCCAGCAGCTTACAGGGCCTTGACGGGAATGGCTACACCTTC; CDR3aa: CASSLQGLDGNGYTF
v_gene: TRBV12-3/TRBV12-4; abundance: few; d_gene: TRBD1; j_gene: TRBJ2-5; CDR3nt: TGTGCCAGCAGTTTACGGACAGGGGCCAAAGAGACCCAGTACTTC; CDR3aa: CASSLRTGAKETQYF
v_gene: TRBV20-1; abundance: few; d_gene: -; j_gene: TRBJ2-1; CDR3nt: TGCAGTGCTAGAGATACCTTCCTCTCCTACAATGAGCAGTTCTTC; CDR3aa: CSARDTFLSYNEQFF
v_gene: TRBV12-3/TRBV12-4; abundance: few; d_gene: TRBD1; j_gene: TRBJ1-2; CDR3nt: TGTGCCAGCAAATGGACAGGGGACTATGGCTACACCTTC; CDR3aa: CASKWTGDYGYTF
v_gene: TRBV15; abundance: many; d_gene: TRBD2; j_gene: TRBJ2-1; CDR3nt: TGTGCCACCAGCATTGCTAGCGGGAGCTCCTACAATGAGCAGTTCTTC; CDR3aa: CATSIASGSSYNEQFF
v_gene: TRBV27; abundance: many; d_gene: -; j_gene: TRBJ2-7; CDR3nt: TGTGCCAGCAGTTTATCTGTCGGGGACTGGAGCTACGAGCAGTACTTC; CDR3aa: CASSLSVGDWSYEQYF
v_gene: TRBV12-3/TRBV12-4; abundance: few; d_gene: TRBD2; j_gene: TRBJ2-1; CDR3nt: TGTGCCAGCAGTTTCGTAGCGGGCTCCTACAATGAGCAGTTCTTC; CDR3aa: CASSFVAGSYNEQFF
v_gene: TRBV10-1; abundance: many; d_gene: TRBD2; j_gene: TRBJ2-1; CDR3nt: TGCGCCAGCAGTGCGGGGGGGCTAAATAACAATGAGCAGTTCTTC; CDR3aa: CASSAGGLNNNEQFF
v_gene: TRBV12-3/TRBV12-4; abundance: many; d_gene: -; j_gene: TRBJ1-2; CDR3nt: TGTGCCAGCAGATCGACTGAAACCTATGGCTACACCTTC; CDR3aa: CASRSTETYGYTF
v_gene: TRBV5-1; abundance: few; d_gene: -; j_gene: TRBJ2-6; CDR3nt: TGCGCCAGCAGCTTGCCGACAAGCTCTGGGGCCAACGTCCTGACTTTC; CDR3aa: CASSLPTSSGANVLTF
v_gene: TRBV29-1; abundance: -; d_gene: -; j_gene: TRBJ2-6; CDR3nt: TGCAGCGTTGAAGCGGGTTTTGGGGCCAACGTCCTGACTTTC; CDR3aa: CSVEAGFGANVLTF
v_gene: TRBV10-3; abundance: -; d_gene: -; j_gene: TRBJ2-5; CDR3nt: TGTGCCATCAGTTCTTTACCCGGGGAGACCCAGTACTTC; CDR3aa: CAISSLPGETQYF
v_gene: TRBV25-1; abundance: -; d_gene: -; j_gene: TRBJ2-7; CDR3nt: TGTGCCAGCAGTGCGTGGGACAAGAGCTCCTACGAGCAGTACTTC; CDR3aa: CASSAWDKSSYEQYF
v_gene: TRBV4-1; abundance: many; d_gene: -; j_gene: TRBJ2-1; CDR3nt: TGCGCCAGCAGCCAAGGTAGCGGACGAAACAATGAGCAGTTCTTC; CDR3aa: CASSQGSGRNNEQFF
v_gene: TRBV20-1; abundance: few; d_gene: TRBD2; j_gene: TRBJ2-3; CDR3nt: TGCAGTGCTAGAGGCAGCGGGGGTTTCACAGATACGCAGTATTTT; CDR3aa: CSARGSGGFTDTQYF
v_gene: TRBV6-1; abundance: -; d_gene: -; j_gene: TRBJ1-6; CDR3nt: TGTGCCAGCAGCGCAACGCTGGATTCCTCCTATAATTCACCCCTCCACTTT; CDR3aa: CASSATLDSSYNSPLHF
v_gene: TRBV20-1; abundance: -; d_gene: TRBD1; j_gene: TRBJ2-1; CDR3nt: TGCAGTGCCCTTGACAGGGGTCGTTCCAATGAGCAGTTCTTC; CDR3aa: CSALDRGRSNEQFF
v_gene: TRBV5-1; abundance: -; d_gene: -; j_gene: TRBJ2-1; CDR3nt: TGCGCCAGCAGCTTGGCCGGGCCAGGGGGAGGCAATGAGCAGTTCTTC; CDR3aa: CASSLAGPGGGNEQFF
v_gene: TRBV20-1; abundance: many; d_gene: TRBD2; j_gene: TRBJ2-7; CDR3nt: TGCAGTGCCTTGCTTACTAGCGGATCCTACGAGCAGTACTTC; CDR3aa: CSALLTSGSYEQYF
v_gene: TRBV9; abundance: -; d_gene: -; j_gene: TRBJ1-2; CDR3nt: TGTGCCAGCAGGGCCTCAGGAGCTCAGGCCTACACCTTC; CDR3aa: CASRASGAQAYTF
v_gene: TRBV20-1; abundance: many; d_gene: -; j_gene: TRBJ1-3; CDR3nt: TGCAGTGCTCGCGCGCCCCTTACAGGTCCTTCTGGAAACACCATATATTTT; CDR3aa: CSARAPLTGPSGNTIYF
v_gene: TRBV12-3/TRBV12-4; abundance: many; d_gene: TRBD2; j_gene: TRBJ2-4; CDR3nt: TGTGCCAGCAGTTTCGGGCTAGCGGGAGCGTTAGCCAAAAACATTCAGTACTTC; CDR3aa: CASSFGLAGALAKNIQYF
v_gene: TRBV5-1; abundance: few; d_gene: TRBD2; j_gene: TRBJ2-3; CDR3nt: TGCGCCAGCAGCTCACCGGGACTAGCGTTGACAGATACGCAGTATTTT; CDR3aa: CASSSPGLALTDTQYF
v_gene: TRBV5-1; abundance: many; d_gene: -; j_gene: TRBJ2-3; CDR3nt: TGCGCCAGCAGCTTGATTAGGACGGACACAGATACGCAGTATTTT; CDR3aa: CASSLIRTDTDTQYF
v_gene: TRBV15; abundance: -; d_gene: -; j_gene: TRBJ2-4; CDR3nt: TGTGCCACCAGCAGCCGGGCCGCAAACATTCAGTACTTC; CDR3aa: CATSSRAANIQYF
v_gene: TRBV12-3/TRBV12-4; abundance: -; d_gene: -; j_gene: TRBJ2-3; CDR3nt: TGTGCCAGCAGATTCCGACAGTCAGATACGCAGTATTTT; CDR3aa: CASRFRQSDTQYF
v_gene: TRBV18; abundance: -; d_gene: -; j_gene: TRBJ2-7; CDR3nt: TGTGCCAGCTCACCACCGGGATCACGGTCCGAGCAGTACTTC; CDR3aa: CASSPPGSRSEQYF
v_gene: TRBV18; abundance: -; d_gene: -; j_gene: TRBJ1-2; CDR3nt: TGTGCCAGCTCATCCCGGGAGGGAATTGACGGCCCATATGGCTACACCTTC; CDR3aa: CASSSREGIDGPYGYTF
v_gene: TRBV12-3/TRBV12-4; abundance: many; d_gene: TRBD1; j_gene: TRBJ2-7; CDR3nt: TGTGCCAGCAGTATCGGACAGGGGCAGTACTTC; CDR3aa: CASSIGQGQYF
v_gene: TRBV12-3/TRBV12-4; abundance: -; d_gene: TRBD1; j_gene: TRBJ1-5; CDR3nt: TGTGCCAGCAGTTCCCGGGACAGGGAACCCAATCAGCCCCAGCATTTT; CDR3aa: CASSSRDREPNQPQHF
v_gene: TRBV7-2; abundance: many; d_gene: TRBD2; j_gene: TRBJ2-3; CDR3nt: TGTGCCAGCAGCTTAGCGACTCTAGCGGGACGTACGCAGTATTTT; CDR3aa: CASSLATLAGRTQYF
v_gene: TRBV5-1; abundance: -; d_gene: TRBD2; j_gene: TRBJ2-3; CDR3nt: TGCGCCAGCAGCTGGGGCGCAAGCGGGGGAGTCGATACGCAGTATTTT; CDR3aa: CASSWGASGGVDTQYF
v_gene: TRBV20-1; abundance: many; d_gene: TRBD2; j_gene: TRBJ2-7; CDR3nt: TGCAGTGCGCCACAGACTAGCGGGAGTTACTACGAGCAGTACTTC; CDR3aa: CSAPQTSGSYYEQYF
v_gene: TRBV7-9; abundance: few; d_gene: -; j_gene: TRBJ2-5; CDR3nt: TGTGCCAGCAGCTTAAGGCAACCCCAAGAGACCCAGTACTTC; CDR3aa: CASSLRQPQETQYF
v_gene: TRBV7-2; abundance: -; d_gene: -; j_gene: TRBJ2-1; CDR3nt: TGTGCCAGCAGCTTAAGGCCAAATGAGCAGTTCTTC; CDR3aa: CASSLRPNEQFF
v_gene: TRBV20-1; abundance: -; d_gene: -; j_gene: TRBJ2-3; CDR3nt: TGCAGTGCTAGCCCTGCCAGGGTTACAACAGATACGCAGTATTTT; CDR3aa: CSASPARVTTDTQYF
v_gene: TRBV12-3/TRBV12-4; abundance: few; d_gene: TRBD1; j_gene: TRBJ1-1; CDR3nt: TGTGCCAGCAGGCACAGGGGCATGAACACTGAAGCTTTCTTT; CDR3aa: CASRHRGMNTEAFF
v_gene: TRBV5-1; abundance: few; d_gene: -; j_gene: TRBJ2-5; CDR3nt: TGCGCCAGCAGCTTGGGAAGGATGAGCCAAGAGACCCAGTACTTC; CDR3aa: CASSLGRMSQETQYF